This TCR beta chain comes out of a study of blood T cell repertoires in COVID-19. Turning to the study itself: The origin of the acute and convalescent COVID-19 samples was the United States, Italy and Spain. Sources were T cells, B-cell-depleted T cells, or PBMCs; the material itself was cDNA or gDNA.

The CDR3 runs 14 residues. Trimming removed 2 bases at V and 3 bases at J, with 12 bases between. Germline values: CDR1 SGHRS, CDR2 YFSETQ. Original data processing: Estimates of nucleated cell counts were drawn from the amplification of reference gene primers. The repertoire was sequenced with immunoSEQ multiplex PCR; TCRdb's copy has only in-frame clones and lacks some. The V and J calls and the clone size are those of that table, but D and trimming were determined from the DNA. The sample yields fewer than 300,000 clones, about 83% seen once. The receptor was derived from a man older than 75 with acute or convalescent COVID-19. The sequencing input was peripheral blood. The chain is built from TRBV5-1 and TRBJ2-7; D is ambiguous. Here the CDR3 reads CASSFYQTFYEQYF. In DNA form, the CDR3 reads TGCGCCAGCAGCTTTTACCAGACATTCTACGAGCAGTACTTC.